This T cell receptor (beta chain) was found in a study of blood T cell repertoires in COVID-19. Study background: From T cells, B-cell-depleted T cells, or PBMCs came the material, which was cDNA or gDNA.

CDR3 length equals 15 residues. V was trimmed by 1 base and J by 2 bases, leaving 9 bases between them. CDR1 and CDR2 (germline): LNHDA, SQIVND (reference sequence). Among Cohort 3 donors, those recovered had two negative PCRs, clearance, or symptom resolution. This table comes from immunoSEQ multiplex PCR, and its TCRdb copy is limited to in-frame clones, with some not included. This table has more than 150,000 clones, more than 75% appearing once. The TCR sequence derives from a woman aged 45 to 65 who had recovered from COVID-19. Specimen: PBMCs or T cells enriched from blood (not recorded which). The chain has TRBV19 and TRBJ1-5; TRBD1 might be the D (5 bases). CDR3 sequence reads: CASSIVGGGNQPQHF. The CDR3 nucleotides are TGTGCCAGTAGTATAGTCGGGGGGGGCAATCAGCCCCAGCATTTT.